Shown below are 12 T cell receptor beta chains from a single sample sequenced in a study of ipilimumab plus nivolumab after autologous stem cell transplantation. The protocol was immunoSEQ multiplex PCR, while the TCRdb copy is restricted to in-frame clones and leaves out a portion. This sample yields some 16,000 clones, of which approximately 80% are seen a single time; 15% to 20% belongs to the top ten. Sequenced material: PBMCs, taken in a trial of ipilimumab plus nivolumab as post-transplant consolidation. These receptors were taken from a male donor with diffuse large B-cell lymphoma.

J is TRBJ1-5 and V is TRBV5-1, with a tentative D call TRBD1 (6 bases). Germline lookup yields CDR1 SGHRS and CDR2 YFSETQ. The CDR3 length is 16 residues. Trimming took 5 bases from V and 4 from J, leaving 19 bases between them. The CDR3, as DNA: TGCGCCAGCAGTCTTGGATCGGGGGGCGCAAATCAGCCCCAGCATTTT. Protein sequence: CASSLGSGGANQPQHF.

The chain combines TRBV5-8 with TRBJ1-4; D is ambiguous. Germline V gene sequence: CDR1 SGHTS, CDR2 YDEGEE. This CDR3 has 15 residues. Deletions cut 4 bases from V and 4 bases from J, with 14 bases between. CDR3 nucleotides: TGTGCCAGCAGCCCCGGACGTAAAGTTAATGAAAAACTGTTTTTT. It encodes CASSPGRKVNEKLFF.

The CDR3 DNA reads as TGTGCCAGTAGTACGACAGGGGTGGAGACCCAGTACTTC. Encoded protein: CASSTTGVETQYF. The gene calls are TRBV19 and TRBJ2-5; TRBD1 aligns across 8 bases. CDR1 is LNHDA, CDR2 SQIVND, per germline (reference sequence). The J segment lost 5 bases and the V segment lost 4 bases, leaving 3 bases of the junction unmatched. The CDR3 runs to 13 residues. Full variable domain (outside the CDR3, taken from reference TRBV19 and TRBJ2-5): DGGITQSPKYLFRKEGQNVTLSCEQNLNHDAMYWYRQDPGQGLRLIYYSQIVNDFQKGDIAEGYSVSREKKESFPLTVTSAQKNPTAFYLCASSTTGVETQYFGPGTRLLVL.

The rearrangement joins TRBV5-1 to TRBJ1-5, with D possibly being TRBD1 (6 bases). Germline CDR1 and CDR2: SGHRS and YFSETQ. CDR3 length equals 14 residues. Trimming left V 4 bases short and J 1 base short, with 9 bases between. CDR3 sequence reads: CASSADSSNQPQHF. The CDR3 nucleotides are TGCGCCAGCAGCGCGGACAGCAGCAATCAGCCCCAGCATTTT.

The rearrangement uses TRBV6-5 and TRBJ1-2, with D unresolved. The CDR3 sequence is 15 residues long. Trimming removed 6 bases from V and 5 bases from J, with 19 bases in between. The germline V gene encodes CDR1 MNHEY and CDR2 SVGAGI. CDR3 DNA sequence: TGTGCCAGCAGCCGGGAAGAACGGGCAAGGTATGGCTACACCTTC. As protein: CASSREERARYGYTF.

This CDR3 reads CASGTGGSTEAFF. The CDR3 bases are TGTGCCAGCGGGACAGGGGGAAGCACTGAAGCTTTCTTT. The chain links TRBV19 to TRBJ1-1; the match to TRBD1 covers 11 bases. The V gene end was trimmed by 9 bases and the J gene end by 4 bases; junction bases not matched to a gene: 4. CDR3 size: 13 residues. Germline CDR1 is LNHDA and CDR2 is SQIVND (reference sequence). Based on the CDR3 plus reference TRBV19 and TRBJ1-1, the full variable domain is DGGITQSPKYLFRKEGQNVTLSCEQNLNHDAMYWYRQDPGQGLRLIYYSQIVNDFQKGDIAEGYSVSREKKESFPLTVTSAQKNPTAFYLCASGTGGSTEAFFGQGTRLTVV.

The chain recombines TRBV29-1 with TRBJ2-1; 7 nucleotides align to TRBD1. The V and J ends lost 3 bases and 8 bases, in that order; junction bases with no gene match: 16. This CDR3 comprises 16 residues. CDR1 SQVTM and CDR2 ANQGSEA come from the germline V gene. DNA for the CDR3: TGCAGCGTTGACGGGATCTTGGCAGGGGGTTTAGATGAGCAGTTCTTC. Its translation: CSVDGILAGGLDEQFF.

The V call is TRBV27, the J call TRBJ2-5; D remains ambiguous. The J call may be faulty, since TRBJ2-7 better matches the DNA end. The CDR3 is 15 residues long. Germline CDR1 is MNHEY and CDR2 is SMNVEV (reference sequence). CDR3 in DNA: TGTGCCAGCGCACCGTCGTACGCTCAGACCTACGAGCAGTACTTC. Residues: CASAPSYAQTYEQYF.

This clone was seen a single time. The chain couples TRBV5-6 to TRBJ1-1, with 8 bases identical to TRBD1. The CDR3 contains 17 residues. V lost 3 bases, J lost 0 bases, and 10 bases stayed unmatched. The V gene's germline CDR1 is SGHDT and CDR2 YYEEEE. The CDR3 region has the DNA TGTGCCAGCAGCTCCGGACAGGGAGGAAGGGTGAACACTGAAGCTTTCTTT. This gives the protein CASSSGQGGRVNTEAFF.

The rearrangement joins TRBV18 to TRBJ2-7; D is ambiguous. The CDR3 is made up of 16 amino acids. Germline loops: CDR1 KGHSH, CDR2 LQKENI. Deletions cut 3 bases from V and 0 bases from J, with 15 bases between. As DNA, the CDR3 is TGTGCCAGCTCACCCCTTGGACGGTCCAGCTCCTACGAGCAGTACTTC. Amino acid sequence: CASSPLGRSSSYEQYF.

The CDR3 DNA sequence: TGTGCCAGCAGCAACGGGCTGGCTGACACTGAAGCTTTCTTT. Its translation: CASSNGLADTEAFF. The chain uses TRBV7-9 and TRBJ1-1; D is undetermined. The length of the CDR3 is 14 residues. Per germline, CDR1 SEHNR and CDR2 FQNEAQ (reference sequence). V was pared by 5 bases and J by 3 bases, with 13 bases between.

This clone appeared a single time. The chain employs TRBV7-9 and TRBJ2-7, with D uncertain. CDR1 and CDR2 from the germline V gene are SEHNR and FQNEAQ (reference sequence). Trimming removed 5 bases at V and 3 bases at J, with 8 bases between. The CDR3 totals 12 residues. As DNA, the CDR3 is TGTGCCAGCAGCCCAGATTTCTACGAGCAGTACTTC. Its translation is CASSPDFYEQYF.